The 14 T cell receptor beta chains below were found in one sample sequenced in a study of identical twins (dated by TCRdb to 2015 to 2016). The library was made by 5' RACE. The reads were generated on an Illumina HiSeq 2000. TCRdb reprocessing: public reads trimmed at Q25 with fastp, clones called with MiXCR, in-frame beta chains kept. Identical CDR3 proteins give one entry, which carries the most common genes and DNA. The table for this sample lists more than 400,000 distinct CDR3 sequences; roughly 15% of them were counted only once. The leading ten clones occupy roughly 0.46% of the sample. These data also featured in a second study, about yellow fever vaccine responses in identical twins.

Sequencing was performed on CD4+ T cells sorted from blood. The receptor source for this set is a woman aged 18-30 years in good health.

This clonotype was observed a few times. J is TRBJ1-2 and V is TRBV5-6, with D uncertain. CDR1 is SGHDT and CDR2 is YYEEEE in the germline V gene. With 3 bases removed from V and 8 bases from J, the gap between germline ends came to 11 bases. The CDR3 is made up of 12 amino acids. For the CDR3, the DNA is TGTGCCAGCAGCTCAGGTTTTGACGGCTACACCTTC. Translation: CASSSGFDGYTF.

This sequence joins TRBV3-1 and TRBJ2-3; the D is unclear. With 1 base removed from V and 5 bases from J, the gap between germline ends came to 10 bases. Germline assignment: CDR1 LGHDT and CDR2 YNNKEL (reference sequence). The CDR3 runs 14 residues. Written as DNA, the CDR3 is TGTGCCAGCAGCCAAGTGACTTACGGAGATACGCAGTATTTT. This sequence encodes CASSQVTYGDTQYF.

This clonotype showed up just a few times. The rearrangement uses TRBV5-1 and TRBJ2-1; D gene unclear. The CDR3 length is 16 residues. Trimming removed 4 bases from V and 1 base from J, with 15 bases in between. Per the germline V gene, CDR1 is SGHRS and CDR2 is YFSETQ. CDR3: CASSTRTDYSYNEQFF. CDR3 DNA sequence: TGCGCCAGCAGCACCCGGACGGATTATTCCTACAATGAGCAGTTCTTC.

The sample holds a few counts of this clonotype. CDR3: CASSQTARDRWTSGLWGGELFF. The CDR3 bases are TGCGCCAGCAGCCAAACAGCCCGGGACAGGTGGACTAGCGGCCTATGGGGCGGGGAGCTGTTTTTT. The chain is built from TRBV4-1 and TRBJ2-2; 10 nucleotides match TRBD2. J lost 7 bases, V lost 2 bases, and 25 bases had no gene match. Germline lookup yields CDR1 MGHRA and CDR2 YSYEKL. The CDR3 is made up of 22 amino acids.

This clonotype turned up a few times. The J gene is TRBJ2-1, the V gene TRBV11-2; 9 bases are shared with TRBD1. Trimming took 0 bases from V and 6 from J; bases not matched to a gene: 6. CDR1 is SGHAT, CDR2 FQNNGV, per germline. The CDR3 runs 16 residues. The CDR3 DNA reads TGTGCCAGCAGCTTAGATAGGACAGGGGTCGGCAATGAGCAGTTCTTC. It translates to CASSLDRTGVGNEQFF.

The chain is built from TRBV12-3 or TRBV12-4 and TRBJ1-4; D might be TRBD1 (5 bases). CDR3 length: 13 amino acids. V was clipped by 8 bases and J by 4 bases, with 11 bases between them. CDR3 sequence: CASRDRDNEKLFF. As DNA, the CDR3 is TGTGCCAGCCGAGACAGAGATAATGAAAAACTGTTTTTT.

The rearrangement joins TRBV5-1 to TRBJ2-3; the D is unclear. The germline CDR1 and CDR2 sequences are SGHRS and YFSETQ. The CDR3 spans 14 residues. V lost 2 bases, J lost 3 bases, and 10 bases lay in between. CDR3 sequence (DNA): TGCGCCAGCAGCTTTCGGTTGGTGACAGATACGCAGTATTTT. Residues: CASSFRLVTDTQYF.

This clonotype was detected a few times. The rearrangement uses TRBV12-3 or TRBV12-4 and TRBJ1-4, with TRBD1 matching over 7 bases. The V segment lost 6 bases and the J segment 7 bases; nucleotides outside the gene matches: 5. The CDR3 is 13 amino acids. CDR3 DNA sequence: TGTGCCAGCAGAAGGGGGCGGAGTGAAAAACTGTTTTTT. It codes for CASRRGRSEKLFF.

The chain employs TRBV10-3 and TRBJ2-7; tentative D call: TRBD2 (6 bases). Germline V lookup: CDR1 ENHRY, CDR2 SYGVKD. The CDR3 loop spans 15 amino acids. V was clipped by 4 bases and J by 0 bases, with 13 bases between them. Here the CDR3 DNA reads TGTGCCATCAGTGTCAAGCGGGCGAGCTCCTACGAGCAGTACTTC. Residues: CAISVKRASSYEQYF.

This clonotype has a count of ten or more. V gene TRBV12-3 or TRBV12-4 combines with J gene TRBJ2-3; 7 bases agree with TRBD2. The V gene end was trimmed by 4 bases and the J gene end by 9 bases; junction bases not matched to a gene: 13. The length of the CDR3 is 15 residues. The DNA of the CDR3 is TGTGCCAGCAGTTCCGGGACTACCGTATCGGGGACGCAGTATTTT. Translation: CASSSGTTVSGTQYF.

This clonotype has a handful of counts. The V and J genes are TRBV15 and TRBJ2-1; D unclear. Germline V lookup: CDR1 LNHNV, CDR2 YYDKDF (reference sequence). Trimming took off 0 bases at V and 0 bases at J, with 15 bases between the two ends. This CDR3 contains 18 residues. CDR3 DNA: TGTGCCACCAGCAGAGATCGGAGAAGCGTTTACTCCTACAATGAGCAGTTCTTC. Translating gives CATSRDRRSVYSYNEQFF.

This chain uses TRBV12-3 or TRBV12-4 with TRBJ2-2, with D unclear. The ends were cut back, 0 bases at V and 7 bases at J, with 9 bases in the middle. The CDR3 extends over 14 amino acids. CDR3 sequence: CASSLAGYNGELFF. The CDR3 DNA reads TGTGCCAGCAGTTTAGCGGGGTATAACGGGGAGCTGTTTTTT.

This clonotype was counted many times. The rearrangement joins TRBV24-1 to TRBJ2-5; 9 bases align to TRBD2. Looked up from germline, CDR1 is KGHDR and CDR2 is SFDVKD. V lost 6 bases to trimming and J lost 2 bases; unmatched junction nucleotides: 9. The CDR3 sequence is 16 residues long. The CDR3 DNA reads TGTGCCACCAGTTCTAATAGCGGGAGCTGGCAAGAGACCCAGTACTTC. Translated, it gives CATSSNSGSWQETQYF.

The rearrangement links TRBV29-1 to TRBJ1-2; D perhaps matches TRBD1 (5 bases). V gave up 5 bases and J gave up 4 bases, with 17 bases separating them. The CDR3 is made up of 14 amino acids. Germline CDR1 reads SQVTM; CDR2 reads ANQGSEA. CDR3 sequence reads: CSVHVDTSTYGYTF. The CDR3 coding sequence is TGCAGCGTTCATGTGGACACGTCGACCTATGGCTACACCTTC.